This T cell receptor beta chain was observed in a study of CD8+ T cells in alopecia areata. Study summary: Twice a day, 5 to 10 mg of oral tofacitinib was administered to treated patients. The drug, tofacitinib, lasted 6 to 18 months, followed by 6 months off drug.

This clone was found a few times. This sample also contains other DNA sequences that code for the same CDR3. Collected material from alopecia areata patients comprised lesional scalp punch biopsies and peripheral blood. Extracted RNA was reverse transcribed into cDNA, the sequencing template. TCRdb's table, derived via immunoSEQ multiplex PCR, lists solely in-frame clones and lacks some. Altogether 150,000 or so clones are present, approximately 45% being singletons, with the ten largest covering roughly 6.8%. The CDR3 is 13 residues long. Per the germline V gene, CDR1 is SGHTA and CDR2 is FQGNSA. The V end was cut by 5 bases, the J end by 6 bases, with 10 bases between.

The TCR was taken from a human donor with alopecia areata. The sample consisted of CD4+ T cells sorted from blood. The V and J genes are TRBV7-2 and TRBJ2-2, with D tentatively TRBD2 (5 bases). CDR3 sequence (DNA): TGTGCCAGCAGCCGGGGATGGTCCGGGGAGCTGTTTTTT. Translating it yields CASSRGWSGELFF.